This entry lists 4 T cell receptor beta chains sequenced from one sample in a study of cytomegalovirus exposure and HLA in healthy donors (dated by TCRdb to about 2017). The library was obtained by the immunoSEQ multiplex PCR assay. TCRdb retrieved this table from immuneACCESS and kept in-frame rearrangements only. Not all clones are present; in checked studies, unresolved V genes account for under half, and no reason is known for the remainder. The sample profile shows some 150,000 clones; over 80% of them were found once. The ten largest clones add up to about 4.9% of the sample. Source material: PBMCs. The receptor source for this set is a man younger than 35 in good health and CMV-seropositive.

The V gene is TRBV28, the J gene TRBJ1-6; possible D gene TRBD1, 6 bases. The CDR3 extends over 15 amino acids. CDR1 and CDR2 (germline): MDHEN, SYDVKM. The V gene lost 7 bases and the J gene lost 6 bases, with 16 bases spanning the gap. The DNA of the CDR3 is TGTGCCAGCACCCCCACGAGAGGGGGTAATTCACCCCTCCACTTT. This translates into CASTPTRGGNSPLHF.

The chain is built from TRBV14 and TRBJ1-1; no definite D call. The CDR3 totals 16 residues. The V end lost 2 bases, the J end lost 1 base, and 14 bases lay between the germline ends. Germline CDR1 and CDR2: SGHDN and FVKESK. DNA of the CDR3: TGTGCCAGCAGCCAACTCGGAGGCAGGACGAACACTGAAGCTTTCTTT. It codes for CASSQLGGRTNTEAFF.

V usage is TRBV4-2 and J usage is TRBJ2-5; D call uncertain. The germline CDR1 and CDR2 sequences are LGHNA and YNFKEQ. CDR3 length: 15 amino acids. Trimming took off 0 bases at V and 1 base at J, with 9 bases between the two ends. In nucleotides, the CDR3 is TGTGCCAGCAGCCAAGATAGAGAGATCCAAGAGACCCAGTACTTC. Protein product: CASSQDREIQETQYF.

For the CDR3, the DNA is TGTGCCAGCAGCTTAGGTTCGGGAGGAGGGACAGATACGCAGTATTTT. Translation gives CASSLGSGGGTDTQYF. The gene calls are TRBV7-2 and TRBJ2-3; 7 nucleotides agree with TRBD2. The CDR3 runs 16 residues. Germline loops: CDR1 SGHTA, CDR2 FQGNSA. Trimming cost V 1 base and J 3 bases; bases outside gene matches: 7.